This T cell receptor beta chain comes out of a study of cytomegalovirus exposure and HLA in healthy donors. Study-wide results and limits: Cytomegalovirus-associated status was assigned to 150 to 200 TCR beta chains. V- and J-gene trimming in TCR beta was tied to a missense DCLRE1C variant by an analysis performed later. A further, later analysis showed that HLA-associated TCR beta chains (compared with equally common others) were more clonally expanded.

A multiplex PCR was run with 60 Vbeta primers and 13 Jbeta primers. The repertoire was sequenced with immunoSEQ multiplex PCR; TCRdb's copy has only in-frame clones and lacks some. The sample has about 32,000 clones. As for this clone: The antigen is undetermined.

The CDR3 covers 15 residues. V was shortened by 1 base and J by 6 bases, with 11 bases between the two germline ends. CDR1 SGHRS and CDR2 YFSETQ come from the germline V gene. This sequence originates from a female donor in good health and CMV-seronegative. Sequencing was done on a sample of PBMCs. The chain is built from TRBV5-1 and TRBJ1-6, with a possible D match to TRBD1 (5 bases). This CDR3 is CASSLRGGRNSPLHF. The CDR3 bases are TGCGCCAGCAGCTTGAGGGGTGGCCGTAATTCACCCCTCCACTTT.